The T cell receptor (beta chain) under discussion was sequenced for a study of identical twins. Regarding the study as a whole: Fewer insertions characterized abundant cord blood beta clonotypes, whereas memory repertoires showed none. Alpha sequences out of frame and shared by twins had excess low generation probability.

Unmatched junction bases numbered 11, after V lost 2 bases and J lost 5 bases. The CDR3 length is 16 residues. Germline V gives CDR1 DFQATT, CDR2 SNEGSKA (reference sequence). On this clonotype itself: Its target is unknown.

Healthy Caucasians alone served as donors. Template switching added a universal primer site, and cDNA bore unique molecular identifiers. One entry per CDR3 protein results from TCRdb running MiXCR on the 5' RACE reads. The sample consists of some 1,600,000 distinct CDR3 sequences, about 31% of them appearing once. The sample consisted of cord blood. The genes are TRBV20-1 and TRBJ2-3; TRBD2 matches 9 bases. The receptor comes from a newborn girl in good health. Here the CDR3 reads CSARWGGLAVKDTQYF. CDR3 coding DNA: TGCAGTGCTAGATGGGGGGGACTAGCAGTAAAAGATACGCAGTATTTT.